This TCR beta chain was retrieved from a study of CD8+CD57+ T cells in acquired aplastic anemia. Study-wide points: Common to patients and controls were twenty-nine CD8+ CDR3 sequences.

This clonotype was recorded a few times. What it recognizes is unknown. The template used for profiling TCR beta VDJ and CDR3 was genomic DNA. TCRdb redid the calling of the reads with MiXCR, one entry per CDR3 protein. The sample holds 200,000 to 250,000 distinct CDR3 sequences, 34% seen once. Germline CDR1 SGHDN, CDR2 FVKESK. Deletions cut 8 bases from V and 4 bases from J, with 20 bases between. The CDR3 sequence is 15 residues long. The J gene is TRBJ2-5, the V gene TRBV14, with TRBD2 as a possible D gene (6 bases). The TCR originated in a human donor in good health, serving as a control. Sequencing was carried out using sorted CD4+, CD8+, or CD8+CD57+ T cells (not recorded which) from PBMCs. CDR3 protein: CASSPPELGGETQYF. CDR3 DNA: TGTGCCAGCTCACCACCCGAGCTGGGGGGAGAGACCCAGTACTTC.